A single sample gave rise to the 27 T cell receptor beta chains below, sequenced in a study of T cells after yellow fever vaccination. TCRdb used MiXCR to reprocess the 5' RACE reads, holding one entry per CDR3 protein. The table lists 200,000 to 300,000 distinct CDR3 sequences, approximately 3.6% of them singletons. The sample was PBMCs, taken 15 days after the yellow fever booster vaccination. All receptors come from a man aged 18 to 29 who received the YFV17D yellow fever vaccine.

This clonotype was recorded at least ten times. The V and J genes are TRBV5-1 and TRBJ1-2; no definite D call. CDR3 length equals 16 residues. Germline V gene lookup returns CDR1 SGHRS and CDR2 YFSETQ. V lost 0 bases, J lost 3 bases, and 15 bases lay in between. CDR3 sequence (DNA): TGCGCCAGCAGCTTGGGATTGGACGCAGGACACTATGGCTACACCTTC. As protein: CASSLGLDAGHYGYTF.

There are many counts of this clonotype. The chain is built from TRBV5-5 and TRBJ2-1, with a possible D match to TRBD1 (6 bases). V lost 2 bases, J lost 7 bases, and 19 bases lay in between. The CDR3 is 16 amino acids. CDR1 and CDR2 from the germline V gene are SGHKS and YYEKEE (reference sequence). CDR3 sequence (DNA): TGTGCCAGCAGCTTCCATTCCCCAGGACAGATGAATGAGCAGTTCTTC. This codes for CASSFHSPGQMNEQFF.

This clonotype was counted many times. The J gene is TRBJ2-5, the V gene TRBV9; D is ambiguous. The V end lost 0 bases, the J end lost 2 bases, and 5 bases lay between the germline ends. The CDR3 runs to 13 residues. The germline CDR1 and CDR2 sequences are SGDLS and YYNGEE. CDR3 coding DNA: TGTGCCAGCAGCGTAGCGGCTCAAGAGACCCAGTACTTC. It specifies CASSVAAQETQYF.

This clonotype was seen at least ten times. The chain uses TRBV7-2 and TRBJ2-7; tentatively, D is TRBD2 (6 bases). The V and J ends lost 1 base and 2 bases respectively, with 15 bases between them. From germline, CDR1 is SGHTA and CDR2 FQGNSA. CDR3 size: 16 residues. The CDR3 reads CASSLEGAGAAYEQYF. The CDR3 DNA is TGTGCCAGCAGCTTAGAGGGAGCGGGCGCCGCCTACGAGCAGTACTTC.

This clonotype was detected many times. The gene calls are TRBV7-2 and TRBJ1-1, with no clear D. The ends were cut back, 5 bases at V and 5 bases at J, with 9 bases in the middle. Germline assignment: CDR1 SGHTA and CDR2 FQGNSA. The CDR3 is made up of 12 amino acids. CDR3 loop: CASSILGTEAFF. CDR3 coding DNA: TGTGCCAGCAGCATATTGGGGACTGAAGCTTTCTTT.

This clonotype was seen many times. The J gene is TRBJ2-3, the V gene TRBV5-1, with 10 positions matching TRBD2. The CDR3 is 14 amino acids. CDR1 is SGHRS and CDR2 is YFSETQ in the germline V gene. V was pared by 7 bases and J by 3 bases, with 5 bases of the junction left unmatched. CDR3 region: CASFSGGATDTQYF. DNA of the CDR3: TGCGCCAGCTTCAGCGGGGGGGCAACAGATACGCAGTATTTT.

This clonotype was counted ten times or more. The rearrangement links TRBV2 to TRBJ2-7; tentatively, D is TRBD2 (6 bases). Trimming shortened V by 5 bases and J by 0 bases, and 14 bases separated the two germline ends. The V gene's germline CDR1 is SNHLY and CDR2 FYNNEI. The CDR3 is 15 residues long. The CDR3 loop is CASSPDGGYSYEQYF. CDR3 bases: TGTGCCAGCAGTCCCGACGGGGGATACTCCTACGAGCAGTACTTC.

This clonotype was detected only a few times. V usage is TRBV7-6 and J usage is TRBJ2-2; the match to TRBD1 covers 7 bases. Germline trimming cut 5 bases from V and 7 bases from J; bases unmatched to any gene: 10. The length of the CDR3 is 15 residues. CDR1 and CDR2 (germline): SGHVS, FNYEAQ. CDR3 amino acids: CASSQTGRAVGELFF. As DNA, the CDR3 is TGTGCCAGCAGCCAGACAGGGCGGGCCGTCGGGGAGCTGTTTTTT.

This clonotype was detected many times. The rearrangement links TRBV3-1 to TRBJ2-5; TRBD1 matches at 7 bases. In germline, CDR1 is LGHDT, CDR2 YNNKEL (reference sequence). This CDR3 has 15 residues. V was pared by 2 bases and J by 4 bases, with 7 bases of the junction left unmatched. The DNA for the CDR3 is TGTGCCAGCAGCCAATTCGAGGGGGCCGGAGAGACCCAGTACTTC. Translation: CASSQFEGAGETQYF.

At least ten counts were recorded for this clonotype. The CDR3 DNA reads TGTGCCAGCAGCAGACAGGACAATGAGCAGTTCTTC. As protein: CASSRQDNEQFF. This rearrangement joins TRBV7-2 to TRBJ2-1, with a possible D match to TRBD1 (6 bases). The length of the CDR3 is 12 residues. Looked up from germline, CDR1 is SGHTA and CDR2 is FQGNSA. V gave up 5 bases and J gave up 5 bases, with 7 bases separating them.

The sample holds many counts of this clonotype. The genes are TRBV15 and TRBJ1-1; no clear D gene. Germline CDR1 and CDR2: LNHNV and YYDKDF (reference sequence). This CDR3 is 13 amino acids long. The V gene lost 5 bases and the J gene lost 0 bases, with 7 bases spanning the gap. CDR3 coding DNA: TGTGCCACCAGCCCACGAATGAACACTGAAGCTTTCTTT. This codes for CATSPRMNTEAFF. The entire variable domain, with the rest obtained from reference TRBV15 and TRBJ1-1, is as follows: DAMVIQNPRYQVTQFGKPVTLSCSQTLNHNVMYWYQQKSSQAPKLLFHYYDKDFNNEADTPDNFQSRRPNTSFCFLDIRSPGLGDTAMYLCATSPRMNTEAFFGQGTRLTVV.

This clonotype was counted at least ten times. The rearrangement joins TRBV20-1 to TRBJ1-5; no clear D. Germline lookup yields CDR1 DFQATT and CDR2 SNEGSKA (reference sequence). V gave up 6 bases and J gave up 0 bases, with 18 bases separating them. CDR3 length equals 16 residues. CDR3 sequence reads: CSAQTRVYLSNQPQHF. The CDR3 DNA reads TGCAGTGCCCAGACTAGGGTTTACCTTAGCAATCAGCCCCAGCATTTT.

V is TRBV29-1 and J is TRBJ2-1; 7 bases map to TRBD2. The CDR3 has 13 residues. The V and J ends lost 7 bases and 9 bases, in that order; junction bases with no gene match: 12. Germline CDR1 SQVTM, CDR2 ANQGSEA. CDR3 in DNA: TGCAGCGGGGGGGAGGGGTTAAGGAGTGAGCAGTTCTTC. Encoded protein: CSGGEGLRSEQFF.

In this sample, this clonotype turned up many times. The rearrangement uses TRBV7-6 and TRBJ2-7, with 8 bases lining up with TRBD1. V dropped 5 bases and J dropped 2; count of bases not matched to a gene: 8. This CDR3 comprises 15 residues. CDR1 and CDR2 from the germline V gene are SGHVS and FNYEAQ. The DNA of the CDR3 is TGTGCCAGCAGCCTGGGGACAGGCACTACCTACGAGCAGTACTTC. It encodes CASSLGTGTTYEQYF.

This clonotype was observed many times. The chain has TRBV5-6 and TRBJ2-1, with TRBD1 identical over 8 bases. This CDR3 is 13 amino acids long. Germline values: CDR1 SGHDT, CDR2 YYEEEE. V gave up 4 bases and J gave up 6 bases; unmatched junction bases: 3. CDR3 sequence: CASSLDRVNEQFF. The CDR3 DNA reads TGTGCCAGCAGCCTGGACAGGGTCAATGAGCAGTTCTTC.

This clonotype was detected ten times or more. The rearrangement uses TRBV18 and TRBJ2-1; D remains ambiguous. CDR1 and CDR2 (germline): KGHSH, LQKENI. The CDR3 consists of 14 residues. The V end lost 1 base, the J end lost 0 bases, and 4 bases lay between the germline ends. In DNA, the CDR3 is TGTGCCAGCTCACCACAGGCCTCCTACAATGAGCAGTTCTTC. Translating it yields CASSPQASYNEQFF.

This clonotype has ten or more counts. The chain links TRBV5-5 to TRBJ2-1; 7 positions match TRBD1. The V segment lost 2 bases and the J segment 2 bases; nucleotides outside the gene matches: 7. In germline, CDR1 is SGHKS, CDR2 YYEKEE (reference sequence). There are 16 residues in the CDR3. Here the CDR3 DNA reads TGTGCCAGCAGCTTACTAGGGGACAGAACCTACAATGAGCAGTTCTTC. Amino acid sequence: CASSLLGDRTYNEQFF. The entire variable domain, with the rest obtained from reference TRBV5-5 and TRBJ2-1, is as follows: DAGVTQSPTHLIKTRGQQVTLRCSPISGHKSVSWYQQVLGQGPQFIFQYYEKEERGRGNFPDRFSARQFPNYSSELNVNALLLGDSALYLCASSLLGDRTYNEQFFGPGTRLTVL.

The chain recombines TRBV20-1 with TRBJ1-2; D unresolved. With 5 bases removed from V and 10 bases from J, the gap between germline ends came to 5 bases. CDR3 length: 8 residues. Per germline, CDR1 DFQATT and CDR2 SNEGSKA (reference sequence). The CDR3, as DNA: TGCAGTGCTCCCATCTACACCTTC. Translation gives CSAPIYTF.

This clonotype occurred many times. CDR3 protein: CSAREGGRGTEAFF. Here the CDR3 DNA reads TGCAGTGCTAGAGAGGGGGGGCGAGGCACTGAAGCTTTCTTT. The chain has TRBV20-1 and TRBJ1-1, with D possibly being TRBD1 (6 bases). Trimming shortened V by 0 bases and J by 4 bases, and 12 bases separated the two germline ends. This CDR3 contains 14 residues. Germline CDR1 is DFQATT and CDR2 is SNEGSKA (reference sequence).

This clonotype was observed many times. The V gene is TRBV19, the J gene TRBJ1-2; D not resolved. The CDR3 has 13 residues. The V gene lost 5 bases and the J gene lost 6 bases, with 13 bases spanning the gap. Per the germline V gene, CDR1 is LNHDA and CDR2 is SQIVND (reference sequence). CDR3 residues: CASSDRKRDGYTF. The CDR3 DNA reads as TGTGCCAGTAGTGATCGGAAGCGGGATGGCTACACCTTC.

Many counts were recorded for this clonotype. The gene calls are TRBV6-5 and TRBJ2-5; D is undetermined. This CDR3 has 13 amino acids. V lost 2 bases and J lost 5, with 9 bases in between. The germline V gene has CDR1 MNHEY and CDR2 SVGAGI. This chain's CDR3 is CASSYGGVETQYF. The DNA for the CDR3 is TGTGCCAGCAGTTACGGTGGGGTTGAGACCCAGTACTTC.

This clonotype was seen ten or more times. The CDR3 here is CASTKPATDGTEAFF. The CDR3 bases are TGTGCCAGCACTAAACCCGCGACAGACGGCACTGAAGCTTTCTTT. V gene TRBV6-2 or TRBV6-3 combines with J gene TRBJ1-1; D is possibly TRBD1 (5 bases). Germline-derived CDR1 and CDR2 are MNHEY and SVGEGT. CDR3 length: 15 residues. V dropped 7 bases and J dropped 4 bases, with 19 bases sitting between them.

This clonotype appeared many times. The chain employs TRBV12-3 or TRBV12-4 and TRBJ2-1; 7 nucleotides agree with TRBD1. The CDR3 totals 14 residues. J was trimmed by 9 bases and V by 5 bases; bases with no gene match: 10. The CDR3 sequence: CASSSTRKGAEQFF. The DNA for the CDR3 is TGTGCCAGCAGTAGTACACGGAAGGGGGCTGAGCAGTTCTTC.

The table lists this clonotype with many counts. V usage is TRBV20-1 and J usage is TRBJ2-3; 9 bases are shared with TRBD2. The CDR3 has 16 amino acids. Per germline, CDR1 DFQATT and CDR2 SNEGSKA (reference sequence). Trimming at V came to 4 bases and at J to 3 bases, leaving 11 bases not matched to a gene. The CDR3 nucleotides are TGCAGTGCTAATCCCTGGCGGGGGGGCCTAACAGATACGCAGTATTTT. This codes for CSANPWRGGLTDTQYF.

This clonotype has ten or more counts. The V call is TRBV2, the J call TRBJ2-2; no firm D call. Germline CDR1 reads SNHLY; CDR2 reads FYNNEI. The CDR3 sequence is 14 residues long. The V end was cut by 4 bases, the J end by 6 bases, with 12 bases between. The CDR3 bases are TGTGCCAGCAGTGTAGGGTCCCAGCCCGGGGAGCTGTTTTTT. This sequence encodes CASSVGSQPGELFF. Based on the CDR3 plus reference TRBV2 and TRBJ2-2, the full variable domain is EPEVTQTPSHQVTQMGQEVILRCVPISNHLYFYWYRQILGQKVEFLVSFYNNEISEKSEIFDDQFSVERPDGSNFTLKIRSTKLEDSAMYFCASSVGSQPGELFFGEGSRLTVL.

At least ten counts were recorded for this clonotype. The chain links TRBV6-5 to TRBJ1-2; 10 bases are a match to TRBD1. Germline lookup yields CDR1 MNHEY and CDR2 SVGAGI. The CDR3 length is 13 residues. Losses at the gene ends were 6 bases for V and 6 bases for J; bases not matched to a gene: 4. CDR3 region: CASRPGTGDGYTF. In DNA, the CDR3 is TGTGCCAGCAGACCCGGGACAGGGGATGGCTACACCTTC.

Ten or more counts support this clonotype. In nucleotides, the CDR3 is TGTGCCAGCAGCTTAAGTGGGGACTCAGAAGAGACCCAGTACTTC. Its translation: CASSLSGDSEETQYF. The chain recombines TRBV11-1 with TRBJ2-5; perhaps TRBD2 as D (6 bases). Germline-derived CDR1 and CDR2 are SGHAT and FQDESV (reference sequence). The CDR3 length is 15 residues. Trimming removed 2 bases at V and 3 bases at J, with 13 bases between.